This note documents a single T cell receptor beta chain sequence. The V gene's germline CDR1 is LNHNV and CDR2 YYDKDF (reference sequence). Trimming removed 2 bases at V and 0 bases at J, with 14 bases between. The CDR3 has 17 amino acids. The data originate from a study of blood T cell repertoires in COVID-19. Study background: Donors in the United States, Italy and Spain gave samples during acute or convalescent COVID-19. From T cells, B-cell-depleted T cells, or PBMCs came the material, which was cDNA or gDNA.

As handled by the study authors: Using reference gene primer amplification, nucleated cell counts were estimated. This table comes from immunoSEQ multiplex PCR, and its TCRdb copy is limited to in-frame clones, with some not included. V and J calls and clone size are given by that table; D and trimming were obtained from the DNA. The table shows 70,000 or so clones, with 82% occurring only once. The chain has TRBV15 and TRBJ1-3; TRBD1 might be the D (6 bases). The receptor comes from a human donor in a cohort sampled during active COVID-19. Source material: peripheral blood. Written as DNA, the CDR3 is TGTGCCACCAGCAGATCCAACAGGGCTTCCTCTGGAAACACCATATATTTT. Translating gives CATSRSNRASSGNTIYF.